The source of this T cell receptor beta chain is a study of blood T cell repertoires in COVID-19. Trimming cost V 1 base and J 2 bases, with 3 bases left between them. This CDR3 has 12 amino acids. Per the germline V gene, CDR1 is SGHNT and CDR2 is YYREEE (reference sequence). Sequencing was performed with immunoSEQ multiplex PCR; in TCRdb, only in-frame clones are kept and a portion is missing. This sample yields some 300,000 clones, of which just under 90% are seen a single time; roughly a tenth belongs to the top ten. The participants were between about 18 and 90 years old and came from about two dozen US areas.

The receptor was derived from a woman in her twenties or thirties who had recovered from COVID-19. Sequenced sample: PBMCs or T cells enriched from blood (not recorded which). The chain recombines TRBV5-4 with TRBJ1-2, with D uncertain. CDR3 coding DNA: TGTGCCAGCAGCTTGCTGAACTATGGCTACACCTTC. Translation gives CASSLLNYGYTF.